This T cell receptor (beta chain) was documented in a study of CD8 T cells in ankylosing spondylitis. Study observations and caveats: Ankylosing spondylitis blood seemed to carry a telltale TCR beta motif made of roughly 8 highly homologous variants. Disease-linked clones reportedly showed significant enrichment in matched ankylosing spondylitis synovial fluid. Disease-linked clones were found to be CD8+ and relatively rare in peripheral blood. There were earlier reports of some motif variants in reactive arthritis synovial fluid and blood.

Losses at the gene ends were 1 base for V and 2 bases for J; bases not matched to a gene: 5. CDR1 and CDR2 from the germline V gene are SGHTA and FQGNSA. The CDR3 is 16 amino acids. There are many counts of this clonotype. Its specificity is not known. TCRdb re-analysed the 5' RACE reads in MiXCR, keeping a single row per CDR3 protein. The sample yields roughly 17,000 distinct CDR3 sequences, around 8% seen once. The sequenced material came from blood. This clonotype was obtained from a male donor with ankylosing spondylitis or in good health (not recorded which). This chain uses TRBV7-2 with TRBJ2-1; 7 nucleotides line up with TRBD1. The CDR3 DNA reads as TGTGCCAGCAGCTTAGGCCGACAGGGCCCCTACAATGAGCAGTTCTTC. Residues: CASSLGRQGPYNEQFF.